Listed below are T cell receptor beta chains from one sample, sequenced in a study of blood T cell repertoires in COVID-19. Clones were sequenced by immunoSEQ multiplex PCR, and TCRdb holds only the in-frame ones, with some missing. Here the sample spans 55,000 to 65,000 clones, 80% to 90% being singletons. Sequencing was carried out using peripheral blood. The receptors originated from a man in his sixties with active or convalescent COVID-19. CDR3s include the opening cysteine and the closing phenylalanine or tryptophan. The order of the fields is D gene, clone size, J gene, V gene, CDR3 protein, CDR3 DNA. The D gene is left open where the match is weak. Clone size is given for some rows only: seen once, a few or many times, or a class if the clone is expanded.

TRBD2,NA,TRBJ2-7,TRBV7-6,CASSFGLAGGLYEQYF,TGTGCCAGCAGCTTTGGACTAGCGGGGGGACTCTACGAGCAGTACTTC
TRBD1,NA,TRBJ1-3,TRBV30,CAWIDRGRRPGNTIYF,TGTGCCTGGATAGACAGGGGACGTAGACCTGGAAACACCATATATTTT
TRBD1,few,TRBJ1-1,TRBV28,CASSSRTGGNTEAFF,TGTGCCAGCAGTTCAAGGACAGGGGGCAACACTGAAGCTTTCTTT
NA,NA,TRBJ2-7,TRBV5-4,CASSLAVSSYEQYF,TGTGCCAGCAGCTTGGCAGTAAGCTCCTACGAGCAGTACTTC
TRBD1,NA,TRBJ1-2,TRBV15,CATSRGGQGANYGYTF,TGTGCCACCAGCAGAGGTGGACAGGGAGCTAACTATGGCTACACCTTC
TRBD1,NA,TRBJ1-5,TRBV27,CASMDREAGSNQPQHF,TGTGCCAGCATGGACAGGGAGGCTGGTAGCAATCAGCCCCAGCATTTT
NA,once,TRBJ1-1,TRBV9,CASSSILQGRTEAFF,TGTGCCAGCAGCTCCATACTACAGGGACGAACTGAAGCTTTCTTT
TRBD1,NA,TRBJ2-3,TRBV5-1,CASSWNRGRDTQYF,TGCGCCAGCAGCTGGAACAGGGGGAGGGATACGCAGTATTTT
NA,few,TRBJ1-1,TRBV19,CASSTGDISTEAFF,TGTGCCAGTAGTACGGGAGACATAAGCACTGAAGCTTTCTTT
TRBD2,NA,TRBJ2-3,TRBV3-1/TRBV3-2,CASSQLTSGRANDTQYF,TGTGCCAGCAGCCAATTGACTAGCGGGAGGGCCAACGATACGCAGTATTTT
TRBD1,NA,TRBJ1-5,TRBV19,CAGHTGELGNQPQHF,TGTGCCGGGCATACAGGGGAGTTGGGCAATCAGCCCCAGCATTTT
NA,NA,TRBJ1-6,TRBV5-6,CASSLGDSPLHF,TGTGCCAGCAGCTTGGGAGATTCACCCCTCCACTTT
TRBD2,NA,TRBJ2-1,TRBV18,CASSPGLAGEVEQFF,TGTGCCAGCTCACCGGGACTAGCGGGAGAAGTTGAGCAGTTCTTC
TRBD1,NA,TRBJ1-3,TRBV18,CASSPDTGGSGNTIYF,TGTGCCAGCTCACCTGATACAGGGGGCTCTGGAAACACCATATATTTT
TRBD2,NA,TRBJ2-7,TRBV7-9,CASSLRTSGTHEQYF,TGTGCCAGCAGCCTCCGGACTAGCGGGACTCACGAGCAGTACTTC
TRBD1,NA,TRBJ2-1,TRBV6-5,CASSLTGAYNEQFF,TGTGCCAGCAGTCTGACAGGGGCCTACAATGAGCAGTTCTTC
NA,once,TRBJ2-1,TRBV19,CASSPGLYNEQFF,TGTGCCAGTAGTCCAGGACTCTACAATGAGCAGTTCTTC
NA,NA,TRBJ2-7,TRBV5-1,CASRRGDRSYEQYF,TGCGCCAGCAGACGGGGCGACAGGTCCTACGAGCAGTACTTC
NA,NA,TRBJ2-3,TRBV13,CASSPWSSGSTDTQYF,TGTGCCAGCAGCCCCTGGAGCTCAGGGAGCACAGATACGCAGTATTTT
NA,NA,TRBJ2-2,TRBV12-2,CASRLVSPGVSGELFF,TGTGCAAGTCGCTTAGTATCCCCCGGGGTATCCGGGGAGCTGTTTTTT
TRBD2,NA,TRBJ2-7,TRBV4-2,CASSRSSGGAGEQYF,TGTGCCAGCAGCCGAAGTAGCGGGGGGGCCGGCGAGCAGTACTTC
NA,NA,TRBJ1-6,TRBV7-8,CASSHRVDRSNSPLHF,TGTGCCAGCAGCCATAGGGTCGACAGGTCAAATTCACCCCTCCACTTT
NA,NA,TRBJ1-1,TRBV7-3,CASSLFGGNEAFF,TGTGCCAGCAGCTTGTTTGGGGGGAATGAAGCTTTCTTT
TRBD2,NA,TRBJ2-7,TRBV24-1,CATSAGGYYYEQYF,TGTGCCACCAGTGCCGGGGGGTACTACTACGAGCAGTACTTC
NA,NA,TRBJ2-5,TRBV7-9,CASNPRPGTQYF,TGTGCCAGCAACCCCCGCCCGGGGACCCAGTACTTC
TRBD2,NA,TRBJ2-2,TRBV7-2,CASSRGLAGGGELFF,TGTGCCAGCAGCCGTGGACTAGCGGGAGGCGGGGAGCTGTTTTTT
NA,once,TRBJ1-4,TRBV5-4,CASSPSSTNEKLFF,TGTGCCAGCAGCCCTAGCTCGACTAATGAAAAACTGTTTTTT
TRBD1,NA,TRBJ1-1,TRBV25-1,CASSDPRTGHTEAFF,TGTGCCAGCAGTGACCCGAGGACAGGGCACACTGAAGCTTTCTTT
NA,few,TRBJ1-3,TRBV4-1,CASSQETGPSSGNTIYF,TGCGCCAGCAGCCAAGAGACAGGACCGAGCTCTGGAAACACCATATATTTT
TRBD1,few,TRBJ2-3,TRBV24-1,CATRDRVSDTQYF,TGTGCCACCAGGGACAGGGTCTCAGATACGCAGTATTTT
NA,NA,TRBJ1-5,TRBV7-9,CASSRYRDTDSNQPQHF,TGTGCCAGCAGCCGCTACCGGGACACAGATAGCAATCAGCCCCAGCATTTT
TRBD1,NA,TRBJ2-7,TRBV7-2,CASSHGQAYEQYF,TGTGCCAGCAGCCACGGACAGGCCTACGAGCAGTACTTC
TRBD1,few,TRBJ2-1,TRBV5-4,CASSLRQGSYNEQFF,TGTGCCAGCAGCCTCCGACAGGGGTCCTACAATGAGCAGTTCTTC
NA,NA,TRBJ1-4,TRBV27,CASRRGLNEKLFF,TGTGCCAGCAGACGGGGTTTAAATGAAAAACTGTTTTTT
TRBD1,NA,TRBJ2-7,TRBV7-8,CASSPGQGREQYF,TGTGCCAGCAGTCCGGGACAGGGACGCGAGCAGTACTTC
NA,NA,TRBJ2-1,TRBV19,CASLAPGLPYNEQFF,TGTGCCAGCCTAGCTCCGGGACTTCCGTACAATGAGCAGTTCTTC
TRBD1,NA,TRBJ2-7,TRBV6-5,CASSYTGQGALQYF,TGTGCCAGCAGTTACACGGGACAGGGGGCTTTGCAGTACTTC
NA,NA,TRBJ1-1,TRBV7-7,CASSKTANTEAFF,TGTGCCAGCAGCAAAACAGCTAACACTGAAGCTTTCTTT
TRBD1,NA,TRBJ1-2,TRBV18,CASSPLTTGTGYYGYTF,TGTGCCAGCTCACCACTTACAACCGGGACAGGGTACTATGGCTACACCTTC
TRBD2,NA,TRBJ2-1,TRBV10-3,CAIWSLAGNEQFF,TGTGCCATCTGGTCCCTAGCGGGGAATGAGCAGTTCTTC
NA,NA,TRBJ1-3,TRBV6-2/TRBV6-3,CASSPTPGGASTGNTIYF,TGTGCCAGCAGCCCTACCCCGGGGGGCGCCTCGACTGGAAACACCATATATTTT
TRBD1,NA,TRBJ1-4,TRBV5-4,CASSFSRGATNEKLFF,TGTGCCAGCAGCTTCTCCAGGGGGGCAACTAATGAAAAACTGTTTTTT
TRBD2,NA,TRBJ2-5,TRBV6-5,CASSYAVAGGQETQYF,TGTGCCAGCAGTTACGCGGTAGCGGGGGGCCAAGAGACCCAGTACTTC
NA,NA,TRBJ1-6,TRBV2,CASTAGQSFNSPLHF,TGTGCCAGCACTGCTGGACAGAGTTTTAATTCACCCCTCCACTTT
NA,NA,TRBJ2-7,TRBV27,CASSLSTGRSYEQYF,TGTGCCAGCAGTTTATCGACAGGCCGTTCCTACGAGCAGTACTTC
TRBD2,NA,TRBJ2-3,TRBV3-1/TRBV3-2,CASSPYPTSLTDTQYF,TGTGCCAGCAGCCCGTACCCGACTAGCCTCACAGATACGCAGTATTTT
NA,NA,TRBJ2-3,TRBV6-1,CASSDPDPDTQYF,TGTGCCAGCAGTGATCCAGATCCAGATACGCAGTATTTT